This T cell receptor beta chain was sequenced in a study of shared clonotypes between healthy human individuals. About the study: Donors, aged 18 to 49, were a couple of women and a few men. Three plates each covered CD4 naive and memory; CD8 naive two, CD8 memory one.

Partitioning of CD4+ cells yielded a CD45RA+ naive subset and a CD45RA-negative memory subset. Repertoires were generated with immunoSEQ multiplex PCR, while TCRdb's copy carries only in-frame clones and drops some. This sample has 2 million to 3 million clones, with more than 85% found just once. In germline, CDR1 is LNHDA, CDR2 SQIVND (reference sequence). Trimming took 5 bases from V and 4 from J, leaving 8 bases between them. The CDR3 consists of 12 residues. The chain combines TRBV19 with TRBJ1-2; D unclear. The TCR sequence derives from a man aged 18 to 29 in good health. Some clones in this sample may be carry-over from other donors' samples. Specimen: naive CD4+ T cells from PBMCs. Subset given: CD45RA+ positively selected. CDR3 loop: CASSDTFYGYTF. In DNA, the CDR3 is TGTGCCAGTAGTGACACTTTCTATGGCTACACCTTC.